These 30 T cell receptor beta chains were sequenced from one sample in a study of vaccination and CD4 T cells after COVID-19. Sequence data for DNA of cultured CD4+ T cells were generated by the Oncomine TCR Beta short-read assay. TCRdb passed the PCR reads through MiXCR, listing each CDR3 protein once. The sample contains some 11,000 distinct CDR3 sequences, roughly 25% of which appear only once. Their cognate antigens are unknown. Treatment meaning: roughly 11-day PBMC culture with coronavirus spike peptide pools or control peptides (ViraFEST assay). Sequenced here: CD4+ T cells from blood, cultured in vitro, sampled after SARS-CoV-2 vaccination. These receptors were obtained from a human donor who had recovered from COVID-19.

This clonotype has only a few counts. Here the CDR3 reads CASSPGRSVNTEAFF. CDR3 coding DNA: TGTGCCAGCAGCCCAGGGCGATCTGTGAACACTGAAGCTTTCTTT. The genes are TRBV6-1 and TRBJ1-1, with a possible D match to TRBD1 (5 bases). V gave up 6 bases and J gave up 0 bases, with 14 bases separating them. Germline V gene sequence: CDR1 MNHNS, CDR2 SASEGT. This CDR3 spans 15 amino acids.

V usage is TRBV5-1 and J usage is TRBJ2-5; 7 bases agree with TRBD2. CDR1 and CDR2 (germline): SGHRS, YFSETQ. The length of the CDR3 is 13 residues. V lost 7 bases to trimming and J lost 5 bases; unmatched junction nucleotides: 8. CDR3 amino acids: CASSGGEGETQYF. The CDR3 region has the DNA TGCGCCAGCTCGGGCGGGGAGGGGGAGACCCAGTACTTC.

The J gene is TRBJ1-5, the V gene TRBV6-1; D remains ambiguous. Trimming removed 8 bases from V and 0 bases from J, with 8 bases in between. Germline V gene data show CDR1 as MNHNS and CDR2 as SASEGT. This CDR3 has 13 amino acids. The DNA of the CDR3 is TGTGCCAGCGGTAGGGATAGCAATCAGCCCCAGCATTTT. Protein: CASGRDSNQPQHF.

Here the CDR3 DNA reads TGTGCCAGCAGTTACCTTAGACAGGGGGTGCGCACAGATACGCAGTATTTT. Amino acid sequence: CASSYLRQGVRTDTQYF. The chain uses TRBV7-9 and TRBJ2-3; 9 bases match TRBD1. This CDR3 contains 17 residues. V was clipped by 6 bases and J by 1 base; unmatched bases: 11. Germline V gene data show CDR1 as SEHNR and CDR2 as FQNEAQ (reference sequence).

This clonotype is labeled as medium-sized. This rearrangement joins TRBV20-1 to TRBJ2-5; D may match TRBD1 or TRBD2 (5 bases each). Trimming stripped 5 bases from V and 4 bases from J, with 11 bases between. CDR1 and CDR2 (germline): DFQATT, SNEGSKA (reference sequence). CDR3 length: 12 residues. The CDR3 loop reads CSASRGRETQYF. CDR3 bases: TGCAGTGCTTCACGGGGCCGAGAGACCCAGTACTTC.

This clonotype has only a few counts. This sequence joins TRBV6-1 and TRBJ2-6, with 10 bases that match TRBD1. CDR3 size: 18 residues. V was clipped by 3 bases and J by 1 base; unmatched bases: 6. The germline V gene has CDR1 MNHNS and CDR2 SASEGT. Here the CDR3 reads CASSEGTGARSGANVLTF. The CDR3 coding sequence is TGTGCCAGCAGTGAGGGGACAGGGGCGCGGTCTGGGGCCAACGTCCTGACTTTC.

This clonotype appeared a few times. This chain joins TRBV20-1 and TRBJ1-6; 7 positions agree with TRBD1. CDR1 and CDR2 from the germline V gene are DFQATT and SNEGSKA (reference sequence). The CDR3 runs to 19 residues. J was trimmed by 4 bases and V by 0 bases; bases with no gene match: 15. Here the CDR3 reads CSARDQPLPWGQYNSPLHF. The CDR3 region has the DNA TGCAGTGCTAGAGATCAGCCATTACCCTGGGGACAGTATAATTCACCCCTCCACTTT.

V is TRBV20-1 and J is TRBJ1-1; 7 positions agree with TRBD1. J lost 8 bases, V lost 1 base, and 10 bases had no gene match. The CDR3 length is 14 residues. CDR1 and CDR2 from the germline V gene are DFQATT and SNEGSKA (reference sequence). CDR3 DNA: TGCAGTGCTAGAGGAGGAGGACAGGTCTCCGAAGCTTTCTTT. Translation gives CSARGGGQVSEAFF.

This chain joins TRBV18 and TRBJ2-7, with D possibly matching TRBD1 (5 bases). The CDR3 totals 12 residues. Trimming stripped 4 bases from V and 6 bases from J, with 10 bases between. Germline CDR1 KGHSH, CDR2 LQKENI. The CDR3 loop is CASSRLGPEQYF. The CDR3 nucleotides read TGTGCCAGCTCACGGTTGGGGCCCGAGCAGTACTTC.

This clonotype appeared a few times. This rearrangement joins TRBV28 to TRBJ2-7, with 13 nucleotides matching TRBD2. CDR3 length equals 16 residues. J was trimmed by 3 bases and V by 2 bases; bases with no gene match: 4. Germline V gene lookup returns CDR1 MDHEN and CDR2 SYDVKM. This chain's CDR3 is CASSLQGTSGNYEQYF. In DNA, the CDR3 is TGTGCCAGCAGTTTACAGGGGACTAGCGGGAACTACGAGCAGTACTTC.

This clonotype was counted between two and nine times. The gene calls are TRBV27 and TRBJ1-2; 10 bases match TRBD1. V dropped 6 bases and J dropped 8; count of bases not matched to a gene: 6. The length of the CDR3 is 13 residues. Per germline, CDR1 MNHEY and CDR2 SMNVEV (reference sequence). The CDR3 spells CASRLTGGVGYTF. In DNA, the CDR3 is TGTGCCAGCAGATTGACAGGGGGCGTCGGCTACACCTTC.

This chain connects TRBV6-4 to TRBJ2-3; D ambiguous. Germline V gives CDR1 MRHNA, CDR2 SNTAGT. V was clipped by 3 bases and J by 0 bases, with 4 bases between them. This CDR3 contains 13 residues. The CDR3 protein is CASSEGSTDTQYF. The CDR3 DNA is TGTGCCAGCAGTGAGGGGAGCACAGATACGCAGTATTTT.

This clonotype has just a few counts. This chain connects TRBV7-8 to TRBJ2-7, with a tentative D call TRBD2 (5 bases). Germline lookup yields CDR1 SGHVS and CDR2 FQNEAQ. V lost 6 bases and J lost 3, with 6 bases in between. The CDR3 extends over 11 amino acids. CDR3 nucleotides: TGTGCCAGCAGGGGGAGCTACGAGCAGTACTTC. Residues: CASRGSYEQYF.

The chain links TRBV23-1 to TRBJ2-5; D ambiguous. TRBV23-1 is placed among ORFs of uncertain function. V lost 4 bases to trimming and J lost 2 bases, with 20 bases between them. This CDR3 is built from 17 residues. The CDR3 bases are TGCGCCAGCAGTCCGATTAATGGGGTTTCGGAGCAAGAGACCCAGTACTTC. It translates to CASSPINGVSEQETQYF.

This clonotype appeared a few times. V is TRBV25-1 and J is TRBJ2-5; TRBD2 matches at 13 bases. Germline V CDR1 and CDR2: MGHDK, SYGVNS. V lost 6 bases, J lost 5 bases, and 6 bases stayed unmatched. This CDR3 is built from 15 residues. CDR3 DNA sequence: TGTGCCAGCAGCTTAAGACTAGCGGGAGGTGAGACCCAGTACTTC. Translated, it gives CASSLRLAGGETQYF.

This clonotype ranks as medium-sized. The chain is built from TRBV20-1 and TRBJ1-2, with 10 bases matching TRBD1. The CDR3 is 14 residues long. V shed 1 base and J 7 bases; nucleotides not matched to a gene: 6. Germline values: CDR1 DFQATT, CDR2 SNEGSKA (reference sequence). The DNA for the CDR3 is TGCAGTGCTAGAGTCGGGACAGGGGAGGGTGGCTACACCTTC. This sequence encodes CSARVGTGEGGYTF.

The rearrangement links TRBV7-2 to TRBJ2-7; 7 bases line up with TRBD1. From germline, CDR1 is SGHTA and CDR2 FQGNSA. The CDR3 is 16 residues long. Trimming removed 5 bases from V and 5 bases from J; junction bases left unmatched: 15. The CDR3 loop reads CASSRGALITGDEQYF. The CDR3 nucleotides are TGTGCCAGCAGCCGAGGCGCATTAATCACAGGGGACGAGCAGTACTTC.

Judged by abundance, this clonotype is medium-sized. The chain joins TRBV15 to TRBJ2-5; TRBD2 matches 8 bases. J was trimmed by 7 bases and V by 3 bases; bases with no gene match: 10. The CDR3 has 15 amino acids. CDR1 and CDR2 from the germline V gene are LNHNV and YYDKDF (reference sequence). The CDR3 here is CATSRDSGTGGTQYF. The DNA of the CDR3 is TGTGCCACCAGCAGGGATAGCGGGACCGGTGGGACCCAGTACTTC.

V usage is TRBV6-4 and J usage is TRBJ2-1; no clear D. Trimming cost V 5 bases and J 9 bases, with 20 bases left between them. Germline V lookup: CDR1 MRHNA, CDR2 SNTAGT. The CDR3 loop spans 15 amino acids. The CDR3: CASSRVGGSQGEQFF. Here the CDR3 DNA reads TGTGCCAGCAGTCGAGTGGGCGGCAGCCAAGGTGAGCAGTTCTTC.

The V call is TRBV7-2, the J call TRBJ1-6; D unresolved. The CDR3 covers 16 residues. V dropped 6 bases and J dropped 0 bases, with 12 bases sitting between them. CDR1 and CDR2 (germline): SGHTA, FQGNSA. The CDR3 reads CASRSQFSSYNSPLHF. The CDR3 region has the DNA TGTGCCAGCAGGTCACAGTTTAGCTCCTATAATTCACCCCTCCACTTT.

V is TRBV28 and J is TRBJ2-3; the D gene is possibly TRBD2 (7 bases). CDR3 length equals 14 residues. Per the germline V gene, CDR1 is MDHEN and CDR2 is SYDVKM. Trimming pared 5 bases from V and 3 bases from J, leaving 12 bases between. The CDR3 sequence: CASSPGGATDTQYF. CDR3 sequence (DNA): TGTGCCAGCAGTCCGGGGGGCGCGACAGATACGCAGTATTTT.

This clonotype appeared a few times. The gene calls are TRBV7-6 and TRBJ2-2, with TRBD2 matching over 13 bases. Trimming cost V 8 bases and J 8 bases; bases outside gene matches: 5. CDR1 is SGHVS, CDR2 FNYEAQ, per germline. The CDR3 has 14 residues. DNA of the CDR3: TGTGCCAGCGGACTAGCGGGAGCCGGGGGGGAGCTGTTTTTT. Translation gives CASGLAGAGGELFF.

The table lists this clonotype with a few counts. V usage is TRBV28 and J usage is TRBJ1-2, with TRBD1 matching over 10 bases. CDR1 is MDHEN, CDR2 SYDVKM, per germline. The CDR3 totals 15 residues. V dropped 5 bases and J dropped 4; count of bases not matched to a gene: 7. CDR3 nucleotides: TGTGCCAGCAGTCGTGGGACAGGGGTCATCTATGGCTACACCTTC. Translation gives CASSRGTGVIYGYTF.

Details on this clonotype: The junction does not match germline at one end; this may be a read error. The CDR3 here is CTSSPLGTGRGYGYTF. CDR3 DNA sequence: TGTACCAGCAGTCCCCTCGGGACAGGGAGGGGATATGGCTACACCTTC. The chain has TRBV27 and TRBJ1-2; 9 bases line up with TRBD1. CDR1 is MNHEY, CDR2 SMNVEV, per germline (reference sequence). The CDR3 is 16 amino acids.

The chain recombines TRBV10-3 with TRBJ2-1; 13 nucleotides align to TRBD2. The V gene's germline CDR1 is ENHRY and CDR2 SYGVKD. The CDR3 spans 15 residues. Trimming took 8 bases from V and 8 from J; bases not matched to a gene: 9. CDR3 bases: TGTGCCATCCGAACCGGACTAGCGGGAGTAGATGAGCAGTTCTTC. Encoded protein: CAIRTGLAGVDEQFF.

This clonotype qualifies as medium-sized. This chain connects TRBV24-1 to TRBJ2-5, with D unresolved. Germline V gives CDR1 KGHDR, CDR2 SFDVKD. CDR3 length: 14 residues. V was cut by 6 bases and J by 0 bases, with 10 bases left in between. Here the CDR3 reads CATSPPLDQETQYF. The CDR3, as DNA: TGTGCCACCAGTCCGCCTTTGGACCAAGAGACCCAGTACTTC.

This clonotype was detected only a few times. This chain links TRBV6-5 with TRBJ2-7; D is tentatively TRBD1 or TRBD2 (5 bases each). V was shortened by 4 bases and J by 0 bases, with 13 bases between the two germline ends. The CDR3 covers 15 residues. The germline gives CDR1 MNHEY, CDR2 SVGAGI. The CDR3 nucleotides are TGTGCCAGCAGTTCCGGGACCGTCAGCTCCTACGAGCAGTACTTC. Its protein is CASSSGTVSSYEQYF.

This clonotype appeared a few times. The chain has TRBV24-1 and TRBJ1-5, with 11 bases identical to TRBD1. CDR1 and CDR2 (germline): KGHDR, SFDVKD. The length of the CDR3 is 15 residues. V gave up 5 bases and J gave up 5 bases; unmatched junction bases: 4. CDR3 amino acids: CATSGRTGGYQPQHF. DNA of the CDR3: TGTGCCACCAGTGGACGGACAGGGGGCTATCAGCCCCAGCATTTT.

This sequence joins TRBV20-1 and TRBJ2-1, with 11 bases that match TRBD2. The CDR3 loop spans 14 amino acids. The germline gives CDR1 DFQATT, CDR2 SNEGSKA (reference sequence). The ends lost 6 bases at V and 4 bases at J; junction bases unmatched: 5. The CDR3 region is CSATLAGVYNEQFF. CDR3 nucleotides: TGCAGTGCCACACTAGCGGGAGTGTACAATGAGCAGTTCTTC.

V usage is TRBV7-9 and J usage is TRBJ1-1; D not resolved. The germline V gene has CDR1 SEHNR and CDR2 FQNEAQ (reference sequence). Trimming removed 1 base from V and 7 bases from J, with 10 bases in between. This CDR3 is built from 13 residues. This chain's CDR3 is CASSLGTVYEAFF. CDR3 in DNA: TGTGCCAGCAGCTTAGGTACCGTTTATGAAGCTTTCTTT.